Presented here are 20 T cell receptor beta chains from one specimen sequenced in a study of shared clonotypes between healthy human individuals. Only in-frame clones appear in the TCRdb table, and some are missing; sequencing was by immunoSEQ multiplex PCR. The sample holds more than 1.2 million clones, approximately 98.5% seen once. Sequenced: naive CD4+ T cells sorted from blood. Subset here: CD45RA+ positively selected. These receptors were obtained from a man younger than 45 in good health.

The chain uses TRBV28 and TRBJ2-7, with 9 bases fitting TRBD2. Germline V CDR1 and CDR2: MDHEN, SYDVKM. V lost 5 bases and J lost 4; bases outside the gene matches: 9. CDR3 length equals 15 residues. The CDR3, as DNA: TGTGCCAGCAGTCAATATAGCGGGAGTTCTTACGAGCAGTACTTC. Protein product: CASSQYSGSSYEQYF.

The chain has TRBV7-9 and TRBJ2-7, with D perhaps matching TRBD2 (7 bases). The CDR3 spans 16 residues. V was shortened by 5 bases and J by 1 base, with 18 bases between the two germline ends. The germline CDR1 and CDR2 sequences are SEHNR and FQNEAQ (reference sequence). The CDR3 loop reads CASSRFGGGNSYEQYF. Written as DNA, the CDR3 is TGTGCCAGCAGCCGTTTCGGCGGGGGCAATTCCTACGAGCAGTACTTC.

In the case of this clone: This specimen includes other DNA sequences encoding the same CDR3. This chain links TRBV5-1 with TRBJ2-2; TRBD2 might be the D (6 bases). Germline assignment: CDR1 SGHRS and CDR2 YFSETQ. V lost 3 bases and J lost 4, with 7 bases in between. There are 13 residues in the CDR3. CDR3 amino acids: CASSSGGTGELFF. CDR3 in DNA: TGCGCCAGCAGCTCCGGGGGCACCGGGGAGCTGTTTTTT.

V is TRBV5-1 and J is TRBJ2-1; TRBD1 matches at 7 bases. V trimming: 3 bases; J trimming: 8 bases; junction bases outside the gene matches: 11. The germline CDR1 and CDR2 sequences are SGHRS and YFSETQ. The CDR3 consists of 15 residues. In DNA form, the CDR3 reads TGCGCCAGCAGCTCCACAGGGGTCGGGGTCGATGAGCAGTTCTTC. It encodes CASSSTGVGVDEQFF.

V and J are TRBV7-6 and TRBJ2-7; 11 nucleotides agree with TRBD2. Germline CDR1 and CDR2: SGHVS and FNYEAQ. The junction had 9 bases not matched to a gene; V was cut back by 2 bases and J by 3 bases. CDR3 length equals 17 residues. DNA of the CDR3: TGTGCCAGCAGCTTATCCCTACTAGCGGGAGAAAACTACGAGCAGTACTTC. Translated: CASSLSLLAGENYEQYF.

The CDR3 loop reads CASSRITNEKLFF. The CDR3 DNA follows: TGTGCCAGCAGTCGAATAACTAATGAAAAACTGTTTTTT. The gene calls are TRBV27 and TRBJ1-4; the D is unclear. Per germline, CDR1 MNHEY and CDR2 SMNVEV (reference sequence). This CDR3 has 13 residues. V was clipped by 5 bases and J by 1 base, with 5 bases between them.

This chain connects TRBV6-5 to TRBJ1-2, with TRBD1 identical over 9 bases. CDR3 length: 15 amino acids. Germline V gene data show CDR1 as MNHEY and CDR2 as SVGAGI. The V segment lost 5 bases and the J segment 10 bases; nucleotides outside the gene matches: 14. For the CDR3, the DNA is TGTGCCAGCAGTCAAAAACCGGGACAGGGCTTGTTCTACACCTTC. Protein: CASSQKPGQGLFYTF.

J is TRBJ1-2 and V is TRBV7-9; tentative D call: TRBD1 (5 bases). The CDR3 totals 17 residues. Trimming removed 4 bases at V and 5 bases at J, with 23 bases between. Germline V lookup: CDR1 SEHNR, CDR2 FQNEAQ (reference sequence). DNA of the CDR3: TGTGCCAGCAGCTGGGACGGACTTCCCCGCGGCCGATATGGCTACACCTTC. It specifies CASSWDGLPRGRYGYTF.

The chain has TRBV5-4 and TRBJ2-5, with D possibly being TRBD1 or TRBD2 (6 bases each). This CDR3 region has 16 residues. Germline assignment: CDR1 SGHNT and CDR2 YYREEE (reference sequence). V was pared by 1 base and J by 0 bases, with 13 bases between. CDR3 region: CASSLLGGGYQETQYF. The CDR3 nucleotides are TGTGCCAGCAGCTTGTTAGGGGGAGGATACCAAGAGACCCAGTACTTC.

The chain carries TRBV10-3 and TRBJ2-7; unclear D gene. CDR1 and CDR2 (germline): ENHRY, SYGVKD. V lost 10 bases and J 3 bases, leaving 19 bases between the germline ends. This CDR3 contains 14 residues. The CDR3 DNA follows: TGTGCCACCCAGTCGCCCCAACAAGACTACGAGCAGTACTTC. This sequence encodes CATQSPQQDYEQYF.

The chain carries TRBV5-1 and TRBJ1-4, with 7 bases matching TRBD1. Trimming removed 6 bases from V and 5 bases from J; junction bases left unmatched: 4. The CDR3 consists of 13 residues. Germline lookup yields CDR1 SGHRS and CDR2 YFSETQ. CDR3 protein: CASNEGANEKLFF. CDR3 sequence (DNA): TGCGCCAGCAATGAGGGGGCAAATGAAAAACTGTTTTTT. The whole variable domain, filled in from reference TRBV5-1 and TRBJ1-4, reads KAGVTQTPRYLIKTRGQQVTLSCSPISGHRSVSWYQQTPGQGLQFLFEYFSETQRNKGNFPGRFSGRQFSNSRSEMNVSTLELGDSALYLCASNEGANEKLFFGSGTQLSVL.

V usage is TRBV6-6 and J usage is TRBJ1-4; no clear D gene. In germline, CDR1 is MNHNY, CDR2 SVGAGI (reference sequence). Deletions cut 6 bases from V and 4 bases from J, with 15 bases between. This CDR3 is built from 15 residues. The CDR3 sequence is CASSPPGNVNEKLFF. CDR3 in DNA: TGTGCCAGCAGCCCCCCGGGTAACGTTAATGAAAAACTGTTTTTT.

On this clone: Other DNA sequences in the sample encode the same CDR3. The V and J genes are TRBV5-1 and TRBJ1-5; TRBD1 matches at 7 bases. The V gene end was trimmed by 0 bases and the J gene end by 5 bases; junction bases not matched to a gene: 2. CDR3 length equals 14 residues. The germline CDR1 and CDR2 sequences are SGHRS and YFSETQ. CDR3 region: CASSLGQGDQPQHF. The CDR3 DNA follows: TGCGCCAGCAGCTTGGGACAGGGCGATCAGCCCCAGCATTTT.

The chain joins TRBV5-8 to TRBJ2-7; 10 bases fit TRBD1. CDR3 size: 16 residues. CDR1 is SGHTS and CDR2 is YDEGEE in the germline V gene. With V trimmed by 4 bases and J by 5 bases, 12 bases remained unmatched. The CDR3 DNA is TGTGCCAGCAGCCGACAGGGGGCGTTCGTAGTCCACGAGCAGTACTTC. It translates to CASSRQGAFVVHEQYF. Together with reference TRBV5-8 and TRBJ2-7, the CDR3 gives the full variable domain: EAGVTQSPTHLIKTRGQQATLRCSPISGHTSVYWYQQALGLGLQFLLWYDEGEERNRGNFPPRFSGRQFPNYSSELNVNALELEDSALYLCASSRQGAFVVHEQYFGPGTRLTVT.

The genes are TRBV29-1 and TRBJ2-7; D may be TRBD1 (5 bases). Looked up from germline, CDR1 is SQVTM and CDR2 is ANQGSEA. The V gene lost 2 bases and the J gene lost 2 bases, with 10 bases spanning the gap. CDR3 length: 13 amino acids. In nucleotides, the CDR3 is TGCAGCGTTGAAAGGGTAGGGGCCTACGAGCAGTACTTC. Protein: CSVERVGAYEQYF.

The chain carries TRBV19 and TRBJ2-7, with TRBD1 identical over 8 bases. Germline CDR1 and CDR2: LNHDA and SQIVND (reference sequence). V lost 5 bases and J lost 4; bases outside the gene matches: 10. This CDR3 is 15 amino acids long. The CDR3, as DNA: TGTGCCAGTAGTCCTCGGACAGGGAGATGGTACGAGCAGTACTTC. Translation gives CASSPRTGRWYEQYF. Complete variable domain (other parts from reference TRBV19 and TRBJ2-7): DGGITQSPKYLFRKEGQNVTLSCEQNLNHDAMYWYRQDPGQGLRLIYYSQIVNDFQKGDIAEGYSVSREKKESFPLTVTSAQKNPTAFYLCASSPRTGRWYEQYFGPGTRLTVT.

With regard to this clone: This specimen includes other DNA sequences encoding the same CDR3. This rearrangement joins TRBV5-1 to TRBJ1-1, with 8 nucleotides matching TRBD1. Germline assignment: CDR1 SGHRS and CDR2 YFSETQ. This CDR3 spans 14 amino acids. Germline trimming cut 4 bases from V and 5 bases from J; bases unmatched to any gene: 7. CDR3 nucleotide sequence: TGCGCCAGCAGCACCGGACAGGGCGGGACTGAAGCTTTCTTT. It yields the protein CASSTGQGGTEAFF.

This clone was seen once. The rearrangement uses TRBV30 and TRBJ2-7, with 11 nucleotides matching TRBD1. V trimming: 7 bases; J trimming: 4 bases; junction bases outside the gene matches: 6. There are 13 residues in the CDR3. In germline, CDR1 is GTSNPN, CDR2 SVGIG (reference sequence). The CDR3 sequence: CASGGTGGYEQYF. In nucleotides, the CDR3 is TGTGCCTCGGGTGGGACAGGGGGTTACGAGCAGTACTTC.

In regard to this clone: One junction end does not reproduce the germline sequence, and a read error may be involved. CDR3 in amino acids: CASSLEVVAGGPCF. In DNA form, the CDR3 reads TGTGCCAGCAGCTTAGAAGTGGTAGCGGGAGGACCCTGCTTC. The V call is TRBV7-8, the J call TRBJ2-7; 10 bases line up with TRBD2. CDR1 is SGHVS and CDR2 is FQNEAQ in the germline V gene. The CDR3 is 14 residues long. Looking up the rest from reference TRBV7-8 and TRBJ2-7 gives the full variable domain: GAGVSQSPRYKVAKRGQDVALRCDPISGHVSLFWYQQALGQGPEFLTYFQNEAQLDKSGLPSDRFFAERPEGSVSTLKIQRTQQEDSAVYLCASSLEVVAGGPCFGPGTRLTVT.

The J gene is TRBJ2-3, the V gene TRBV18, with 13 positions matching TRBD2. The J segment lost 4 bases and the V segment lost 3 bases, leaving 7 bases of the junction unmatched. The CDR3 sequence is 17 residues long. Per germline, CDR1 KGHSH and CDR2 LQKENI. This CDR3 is CASSPTSGRASPDTQYF. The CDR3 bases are TGTGCCAGCTCACCTACTAGCGGGAGGGCCTCCCCAGATACGCAGTATTTT.